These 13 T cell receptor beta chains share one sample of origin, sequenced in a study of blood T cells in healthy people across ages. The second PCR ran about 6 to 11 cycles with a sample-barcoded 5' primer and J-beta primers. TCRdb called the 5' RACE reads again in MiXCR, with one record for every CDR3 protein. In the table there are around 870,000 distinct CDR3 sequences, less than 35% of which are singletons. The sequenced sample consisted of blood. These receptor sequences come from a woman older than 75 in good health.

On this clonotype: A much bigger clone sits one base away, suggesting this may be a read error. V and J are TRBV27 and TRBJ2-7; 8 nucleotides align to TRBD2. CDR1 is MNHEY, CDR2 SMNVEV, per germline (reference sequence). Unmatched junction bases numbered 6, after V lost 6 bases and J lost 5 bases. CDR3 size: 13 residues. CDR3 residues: CASRGTRGHEQYF. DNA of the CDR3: TGTGCCAGCAGAGGGACTAGGGGCCACGAGCAGTACTTC.

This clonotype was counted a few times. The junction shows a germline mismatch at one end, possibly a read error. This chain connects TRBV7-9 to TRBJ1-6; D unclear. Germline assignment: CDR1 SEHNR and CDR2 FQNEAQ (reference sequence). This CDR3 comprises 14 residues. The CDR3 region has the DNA TGTGCCGGCAGCCATCAGGCTTTGTACTCACCCCTCCACTTT. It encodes CAGSHQALYSPLHF.

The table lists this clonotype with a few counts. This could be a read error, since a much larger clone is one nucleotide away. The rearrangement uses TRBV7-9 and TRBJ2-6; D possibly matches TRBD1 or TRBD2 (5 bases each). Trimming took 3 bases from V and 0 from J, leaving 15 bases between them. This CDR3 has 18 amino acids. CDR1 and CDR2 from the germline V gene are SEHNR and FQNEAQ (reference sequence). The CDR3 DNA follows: TGTGCCAGCAGCTTGGTCGGGGCGGCTCCCTCTGGGGCCAACGTCCTGACTTTC. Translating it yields CASSLVGAAPSGANVLTF.

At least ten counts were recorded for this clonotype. CDR3 sequence (DNA): TGCAGTGCTAGGGAGAATACTGTCAATGAGCAGTTCTTC. Its protein product is CSARENTVNEQFF. The chain carries TRBV20-1 and TRBJ2-1; D is ambiguous. Germline-derived CDR1 and CDR2 are DFQATT and SNEGSKA (reference sequence). The CDR3 is 13 amino acids. Trimming took 3 bases from V and 6 from J, leaving 12 bases between them.

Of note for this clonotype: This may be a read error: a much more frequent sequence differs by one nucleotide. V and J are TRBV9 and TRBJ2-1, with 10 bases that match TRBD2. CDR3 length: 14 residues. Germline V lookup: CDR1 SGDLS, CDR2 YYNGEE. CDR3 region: CASSATSGYNGQFF. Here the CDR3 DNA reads TGTGCCAGCAGCGCGACTAGCGGGTACAATGGGCAGTTCTTC.

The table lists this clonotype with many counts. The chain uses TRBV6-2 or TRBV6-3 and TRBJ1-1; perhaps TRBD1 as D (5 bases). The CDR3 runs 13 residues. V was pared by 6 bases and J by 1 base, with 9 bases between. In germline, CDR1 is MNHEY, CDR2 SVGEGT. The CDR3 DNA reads TGTGCCAGCAGGCCAGGACAGAACACTGAAGCTTTCTTT. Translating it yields CASRPGQNTEAFF.

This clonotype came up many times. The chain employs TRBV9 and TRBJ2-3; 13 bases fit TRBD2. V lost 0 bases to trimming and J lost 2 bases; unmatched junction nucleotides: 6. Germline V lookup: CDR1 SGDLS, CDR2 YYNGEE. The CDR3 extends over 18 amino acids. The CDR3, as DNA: TGTGCCAGCAGCGTAGCGACTAGCGGGGGGCTTAACACAGATACGCAGTATTTT. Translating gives CASSVATSGGLNTDTQYF.

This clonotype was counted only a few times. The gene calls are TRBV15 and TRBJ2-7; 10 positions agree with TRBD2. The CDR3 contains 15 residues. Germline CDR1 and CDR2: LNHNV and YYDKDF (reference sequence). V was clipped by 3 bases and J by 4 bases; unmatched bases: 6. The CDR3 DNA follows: TGTGCCACCAGCAGGGATCTAGCGGGAGTTTACGAGCAGTACTTC. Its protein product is CATSRDLAGVYEQYF. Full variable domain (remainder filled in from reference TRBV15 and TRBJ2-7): DAMVIQNPRYQVTQFGKPVTLSCSQTLNHNVMYWYQQKSSQAPKLLFHYYDKDFNNEADTPDNFQSRRPNTSFCFLDIRSPGLGDTAMYLCATSRDLAGVYEQYFGPGTRLTVT.

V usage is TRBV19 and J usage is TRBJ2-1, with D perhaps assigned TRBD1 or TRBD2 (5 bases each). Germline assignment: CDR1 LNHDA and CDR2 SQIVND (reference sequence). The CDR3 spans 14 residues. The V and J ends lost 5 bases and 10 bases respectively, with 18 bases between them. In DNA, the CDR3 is TGTGCCAGTAGTCGTCAGGGACGGGTCAACGAGCAGTTCTTC. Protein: CASSRQGRVNEQFF. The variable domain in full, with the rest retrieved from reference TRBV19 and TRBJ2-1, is DGGITQSPKYLFRKEGQNVTLSCEQNLNHDAMYWYRQDPGQGLRLIYYSQIVNDFQKGDIAEGYSVSREKKESFPLTVTSAQKNPTAFYLCASSRQGRVNEQFFGPGTRLTVL.

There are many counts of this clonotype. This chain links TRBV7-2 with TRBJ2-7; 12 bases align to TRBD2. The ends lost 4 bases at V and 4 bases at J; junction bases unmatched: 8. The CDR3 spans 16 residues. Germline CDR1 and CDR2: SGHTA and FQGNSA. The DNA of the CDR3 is TGTGCCAGCAGCTCCCGACTAGCGGGGGAGAGATACGAGCAGTACTTC. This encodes CASSSRLAGERYEQYF.

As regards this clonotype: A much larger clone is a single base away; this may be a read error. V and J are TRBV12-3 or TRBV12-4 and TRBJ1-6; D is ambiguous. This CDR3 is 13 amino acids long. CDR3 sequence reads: CASSTYENSPPHF. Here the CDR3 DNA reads TGTGCCAGCAGTACTTATGAGAATTCACCCCCCCACTTT.

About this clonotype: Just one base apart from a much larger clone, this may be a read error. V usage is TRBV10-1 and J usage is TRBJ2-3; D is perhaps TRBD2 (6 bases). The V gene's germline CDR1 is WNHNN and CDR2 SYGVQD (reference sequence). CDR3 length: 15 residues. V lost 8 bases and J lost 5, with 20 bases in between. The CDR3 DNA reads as TGCGCCAGCGGTTCCGCGGGGTATCTGGAAGATACGCAGTATTTT. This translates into CASGSAGYLEDTQYF.

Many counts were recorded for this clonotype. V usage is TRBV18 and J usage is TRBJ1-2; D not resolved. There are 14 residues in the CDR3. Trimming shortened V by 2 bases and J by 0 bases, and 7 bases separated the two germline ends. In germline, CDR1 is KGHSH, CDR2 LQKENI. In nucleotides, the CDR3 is TGTGCCAGCTCACCAAAGGGAGCTAACTATGGCTACACCTTC. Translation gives CASSPKGANYGYTF.